This T cell receptor beta chain was found in a study of shared clonotypes between healthy human individuals. Study-level points and caveats: Sorted-subset sequencing was shown by rarefaction to be incomplete despite large depth.

Sorted-subset replicate PCRs used approximately 190 ng of genomic DNA. This amount corresponded to approximately 30,000 T cell genomes. Authors' processing steps: ImmunoSEQ output lacked quality scores and full-length reads, limiting matched filtering. Clones were sequenced by immunoSEQ multiplex PCR, and TCRdb holds only the in-frame ones, with some missing. The V and J calls and clone size were taken over from that table, and D and trimming were inferred from the DNA. The profile shows approximately 2,000,000 clones, 93% of them singletons. CD45RO-negative cells were positively selected for CCR7, leaving out terminally differentiated effector memory CD45RA+ cells. As regards this clone: Its antigen is not identified.

Sequencing was done on a sample of naive CD8+ T cells from PBMCs. The receptor was derived from a man aged 18 to 35 in good health. Some clones in this sample may be carry-over from other donors' samples.

This chain's CDR3 is CAIISPGRAYTEAFF. The DNA for the CDR3 is TGTGCCATAATATCCCCAGGGCGGGCGTACACTGAAGCTTTCTTT. The chain combines TRBV6-1 with TRBJ1-1; a weak D match, TRBD1 (5 bases). Germline loops: CDR1 MNHNS, CDR2 SASEGT. V lost 10 bases and J lost 3, with 21 bases in between. The CDR3 is 15 amino acids.